These T cell receptor beta chains were read from a single sample in a study of T cell responses to AZD1222 COVID-19 vaccine. Repertoires were generated with immunoSEQ multiplex PCR, while TCRdb's copy carries only in-frame clones and drops some. The sample contains approximately 170,000 clones, about nine tenths of which appear only once. Here the sequenced sample was peripheral blood, taken on day 0 of AZD1222 vaccination. These receptors were taken from an adult in good health. CDR3s include the opening cysteine and the closing phenylalanine or tryptophan. D genes are given only for firm matches. Clone size appears in some rows only: once, few, many, or a class for an expanded clone.

TRBD1	TRBJ2-7	TRBV5-1	NA	CASSLGPTGESYEQYF	TGCGCCAGCAGCTTAGGACCGACAGGGGAGTCCTACGAGCAGTACTTC
NA	TRBJ1-5	TRBV19	NA	CASSMGDRQQGRGQPQHF	TGTGCCAGTAGTATGGGAGATCGCCAACAGGGAAGGGGTCAGCCCCAGCATTTT
TRBD2	TRBJ2-5	TRBV7-2	NA	CASSLLGAGGPQETQYF	TGTGCCAGCAGCCTCCTGGGTGCGGGGGGTCCTCAAGAGACCCAGTACTTC
NA	TRBJ1-2	TRBV12-2	NA	CASRLGPQTGGYGYTF	TGTGCAAGTCGCTTAGGACCCCAAACAGGCGGCTATGGCTACACCTTC
TRBD2	TRBJ2-7	TRBV5-8	few	CASSLSLGGRAEQYF	TGTGCCAGCAGCTTGTCGCTGGGAGGGAGGGCGGAGCAGTACTTC
TRBD1	TRBJ2-7	TRBV7-9	NA	CASSPGTGGSYEQYF	TGTGCCAGCAGCCCCGGGACAGGGGGATCCTACGAGCAGTACTTC
NA	TRBJ2-7	TRBV7-9	NA	CASSSTEVAYEQYF	TGTGCCAGCAGCTCAACGGAAGTAGCCTACGAGCAGTACTTC
TRBD1	TRBJ1-1	TRBV27	NA	CASRRQGAYTEAFF	TGTGCCAGCAGACGACAGGGGGCCTACACTGAAGCTTTCTTT
TRBD1	TRBJ2-7	TRBV7-8	NA	CASSWGQGSYEQYF	TGTGCCAGCAGCTGGGGACAGGGTTCCTACGAGCAGTACTTC
TRBD1	TRBJ1-5	TRBV6-2/TRBV6-3	NA	CASSWDRGIQPQHF	TGTGCCAGCAGTTGGGACAGGGGGATCCAGCCCCAGCATTTT
TRBD2	TRBJ2-2	TRBV7-9	NA	CASRDPRGRAESGELFF	TGTGCCAGCAGAGACCCGCGCGGGAGGGCAGAAAGCGGGGAGCTGTTTTTT
NA	TRBJ2-4	TRBV2	once	CASSTGRYIQYF	TGTGCCAGCAGCACGGGCCGATACATTCAGTACTTC
NA	TRBJ1-5	TRBV6-5	NA	CASSYSPDQPQHF	TGTGCCAGCAGTTACTCGCCGGATCAGCCCCAGCATTTT
TRBD2	TRBJ2-3	TRBV2	NA	CASSEAALAGTSTDTQYF	TGTGCCAGCAGTGAAGCGGCGCTAGCGGGCACTAGCACAGATACGCAGTATTTT
TRBD1	TRBJ1-5	TRBV11-2	NA	CASSSRDSHQPQHF	TGTGCCAGCAGCTCAAGGGACAGCCATCAGCCCCAGCATTTT
NA	TRBJ2-3	TRBV7-2	NA	CASSSHAFGATTDTQYF	TGTGCCAGCAGCTCACATGCCTTCGGGGCCACCACAGATACGCAGTATTTT
NA	TRBJ2-7	TRBV19	NA	CASSIYGADYEQYF	TGTGCCAGTAGTATTTATGGGGCTGATTACGAGCAGTACTTC
NA	TRBJ2-3	TRBV6-5	NA	CASIHGHTQYF	TGTGCCAGCATCCACGGGCATACGCAGTATTTT
TRBD1	TRBJ1-1	TRBV6-2/TRBV6-3	NA	CASSYGGQSKNTEAFF	TGTGCCAGCAGTTACGGGGGACAGTCTAAAAACACTGAAGCTTTCTTT
NA	TRBJ1-6	TRBV2	NA	CASTRGVGSSYNSPLHF	TGTGCCAGCACCCGAGGGGTCGGCAGCTCCTATAATTCACCCCTCCACTTT
NA	TRBJ2-1	TRBV5-6	NA	CASVAASYNEQFF	TGTGCCAGCGTAGCGGCCTCCTACAATGAGCAGTTCTTC
NA	TRBJ2-3	TRBV7-2	NA	CASSLQATSTDTQYF	TGTGCCAGCAGCTTACAGGCCACTAGCACAGATACGCAGTATTTT
NA	TRBJ1-1	TRBV13	NA	CASSQVGGTEAFF	TGTGCCAGCAGCCAGGTGGGAGGGACTGAAGCTTTCTTT
NA	TRBJ1-2	TRBV6-5	NA	CARFDINYGYTF	TGTGCCAGGTTTGACATCAACTATGGCTACACCTTC
TRBD1	TRBJ2-3	TRBV7-6	NA	CASSFDRGGFMYF	TGTGCCAGCAGCTTCGACAGGGGAGGCTTCATGTATTTT
TRBD1	TRBJ1-5	TRBV19	NA	CASSTGTDSNQPQHF	TGTGCCAGTAGTACCGGGACAGATAGCAATCAGCCCCAGCATTTT
NA	TRBJ2-2	TRBV5-6	NA	CASSLWSGQGGELFF	TGTGCCAGCAGCTTGTGGTCAGGGCAGGGCGGGGAGCTGTTTTTT
NA	TRBJ1-2	TRBV19	NA	CASSIRIDYGYTF	TGTGCCAGTAGTATCCGAATAGACTATGGCTACACCTTC
NA	TRBJ2-7	TRBV11-2	NA	CASSLLGYPSYEQYF	TGTGCCAGCAGCTTACTGGGTTACCCGTCCTACGAGCAGTACTTC
TRBD1	TRBJ2-3	TRBV20-1	NA	CSASVGGNVDTQYF	TGCAGTGCTAGTGTAGGGGGCAATGTAGATACGCAGTATTTT
TRBD1	TRBJ2-3	TRBV5-6	NA	CASSPVTGTGGDTQYF	TGTGCCAGCAGTCCGGTCACCGGGACAGGGGGAGATACGCAGTATTTT
NA	TRBJ1-3	TRBV7-2	NA	CASSFLPGISGNTIYF	TGTGCCAGCAGCTTTTTGCCAGGGATCTCTGGAAACACCATATATTTT
NA	TRBJ2-7	TRBV5-1	NA	CASRDKETTYEQYF	TGCGCCAGCAGAGATAAGGAAACAACCTACGAGCAGTACTTC
NA	TRBJ2-2	TRBV6-5	NA	CASTIGQVNTGELFF	TGTGCCAGCACTATTGGGCAGGTGAACACCGGGGAGCTGTTTTTT
NA	TRBJ1-1	TRBV5-6	NA	CASSLRGDWDTEAFF	TGTGCCAGCAGCTTGCGCGGGGACTGGGACACTGAAGCTTTCTTT
NA	TRBJ1-5	TRBV5-1	NA	CASSLEPNQPQHF	TGCGCCAGCAGCTTGGAACCCAATCAGCCCCAGCATTTT
NA	TRBJ1-1	TRBV4-1	NA	CASSQLTTDPTEAFF	TGCGCCAGCAGCCAACTGACCACGGACCCGACTGAAGCTTTCTTT
TRBD1	TRBJ2-7	TRBV2	NA	CASKGTGYYEQYF	TGTGCCAGCAAAGGGACAGGGTACTACGAGCAGTACTTC
NA	TRBJ1-2	TRBV30	NA	CAWSGGQHYGYTF	TGTGCCTGGAGCGGCGGACAGCACTATGGCTACACCTTC
NA	TRBJ1-5	TRBV12-3/TRBV12-4	NA	CASSWGGNQPQHF	TGTGCCAGCAGTTGGGGCGGCAATCAGCCCCAGCATTTT
NA	TRBJ1-3	TRBV19	NA	CASSIGLENTIYF	TGTGCCAGTAGTATTGGGCTGGAAAACACCATATATTTT
NA	TRBJ1-2	TRBV27	NA	CASSRTSNYGYTF	TGTGCCAGCAGCCGCACAAGTAACTATGGCTACACCTTC
NA	TRBJ2-2	TRBV11-2	NA	CASSFEGVSGELFF	TGTGCCAGCAGCTTCGAGGGGGTCTCCGGGGAGCTGTTTTTT
NA	TRBJ2-5	TRBV11-3	NA	CASSKGGETQYF	TGTGCCAGCAGCAAAGGTGGAGAGACCCAGTACTTC
TRBD1	TRBJ2-7	TRBV10-3	NA	CASGQGETYEQYF	TGTGCCAGCGGACAGGGGGAAACCTACGAGCAGTACTTC
TRBD1	TRBJ1-1	TRBV27	NA	CASSLRQGSEAFF	TGTGCCAGCAGTCTAAGACAGGGCTCGGAAGCTTTCTTT